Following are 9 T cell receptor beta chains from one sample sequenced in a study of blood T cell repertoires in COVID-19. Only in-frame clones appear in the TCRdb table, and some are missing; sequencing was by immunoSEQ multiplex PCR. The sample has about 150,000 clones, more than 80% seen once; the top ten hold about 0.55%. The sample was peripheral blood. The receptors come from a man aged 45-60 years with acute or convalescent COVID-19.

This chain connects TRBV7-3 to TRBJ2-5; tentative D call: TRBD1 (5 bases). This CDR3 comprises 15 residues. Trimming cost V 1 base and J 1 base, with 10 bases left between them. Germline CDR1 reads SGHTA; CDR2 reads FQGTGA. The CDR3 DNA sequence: TGTGCCAGCAGCTTAAACCAAAGGGGCCAAGAGACCCAGTACTTC. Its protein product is CASSLNQRGQETQYF. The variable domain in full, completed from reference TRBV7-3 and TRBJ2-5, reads GAGVSQTPSNKVTEKGKYVELRCDPISGHTALYWYRQSLGQGPEFLIYFQGTGAADDSGLPNDRFFAVRPEGSVSTLKIQRTERGDSAVYLCASSLNQRGQETQYFGPGTRLLVL.

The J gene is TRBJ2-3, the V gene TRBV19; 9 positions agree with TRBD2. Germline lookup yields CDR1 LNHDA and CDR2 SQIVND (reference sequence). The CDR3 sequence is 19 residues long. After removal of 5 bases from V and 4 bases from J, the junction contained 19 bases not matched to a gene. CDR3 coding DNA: TGTGCCAGTAGTCCCGGAGGAGCGGGGGGAGGGGCTTTTGCAGATACGCAGTATTTT. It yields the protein CASSPGGAGGGAFADTQYF.

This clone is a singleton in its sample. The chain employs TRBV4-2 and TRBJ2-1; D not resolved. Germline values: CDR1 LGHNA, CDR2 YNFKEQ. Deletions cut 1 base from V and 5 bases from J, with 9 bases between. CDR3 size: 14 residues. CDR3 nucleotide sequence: TGTGCCAGCAGCCAAGCGGTCGGAGACAATGAGCAGTTCTTC. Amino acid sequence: CASSQAVGDNEQFF.

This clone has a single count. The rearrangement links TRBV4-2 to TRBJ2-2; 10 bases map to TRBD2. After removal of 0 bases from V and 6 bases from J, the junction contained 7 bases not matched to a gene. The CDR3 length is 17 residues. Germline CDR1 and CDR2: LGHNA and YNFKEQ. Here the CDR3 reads CASSQESGRAKSGELFF. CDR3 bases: TGTGCCAGCAGCCAAGAAAGCGGGAGGGCCAAGTCCGGGGAGCTGTTTTTT.

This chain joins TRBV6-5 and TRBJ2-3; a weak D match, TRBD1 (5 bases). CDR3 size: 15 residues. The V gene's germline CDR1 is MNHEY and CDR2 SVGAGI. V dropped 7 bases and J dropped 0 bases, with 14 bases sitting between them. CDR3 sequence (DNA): TGTGCCAGCACCGCCGGACACCTTAGCACAGATACGCAGTATTTT. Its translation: CASTAGHLSTDTQYF.

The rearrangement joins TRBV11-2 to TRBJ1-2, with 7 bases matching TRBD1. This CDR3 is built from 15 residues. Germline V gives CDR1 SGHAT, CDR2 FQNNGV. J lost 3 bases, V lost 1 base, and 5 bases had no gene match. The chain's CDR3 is CASSLGRQGYYGYTF. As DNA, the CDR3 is TGTGCCAGCAGCTTAGGGCGACAGGGATACTATGGCTACACCTTC.

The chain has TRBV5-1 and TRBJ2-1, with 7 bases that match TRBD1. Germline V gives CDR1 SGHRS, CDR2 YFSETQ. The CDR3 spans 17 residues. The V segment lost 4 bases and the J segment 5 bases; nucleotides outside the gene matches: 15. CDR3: CASSHYTGTADHNEQFF. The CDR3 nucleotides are TGCGCCAGCAGCCACTACACCGGGACAGCGGACCACAATGAGCAGTTCTTC.

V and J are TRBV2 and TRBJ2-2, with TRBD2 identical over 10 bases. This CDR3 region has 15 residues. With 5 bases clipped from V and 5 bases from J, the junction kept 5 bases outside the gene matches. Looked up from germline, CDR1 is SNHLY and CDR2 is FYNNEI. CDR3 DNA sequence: TGTGCCAGCAGTCTAGCGGGAGTGGGGACCGGGGAGCTGTTTTTT. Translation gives CASSLAGVGTGELFF.

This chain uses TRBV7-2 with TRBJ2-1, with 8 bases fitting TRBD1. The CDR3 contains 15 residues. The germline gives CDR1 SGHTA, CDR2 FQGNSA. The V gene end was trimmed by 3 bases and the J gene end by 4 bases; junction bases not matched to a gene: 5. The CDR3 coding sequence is TGTGCCAGCAGCTTGGGGACAGGACCATACAATGAGCAGTTCTTC. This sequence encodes CASSLGTGPYNEQFF.